This TCR beta chain was identified in a study of T cells after yellow fever vaccination. This clonotype was seen only a few times. V lost 9 bases, J lost 15 bases, and 21 bases lay in between. There are 12 residues in the CDR3. Germline lookup yields CDR1 LNHDA and CDR2 SQIVND (reference sequence). TCRdb called the 5' RACE reads again in MiXCR, with one record for every CDR3 protein. Counted here are hundreds of thousands of distinct CDR3 sequences, roughly an eighth occurring once; the ten biggest clones make up about 15%. This chain uses TRBV19 with TRBJ2-1; D remains unclear. The TCR sequence derives from a man aged 30 to 45 who received the YFV17D yellow fever vaccine. Sequences were derived from PBMCs, sampled on the day of the yellow fever booster vaccination. In nucleotides, the CDR3 is TGTGCCAGCGCCCCCGGCACCGCAACACCGTTCTTC. As protein: CASAPGTATPFF.